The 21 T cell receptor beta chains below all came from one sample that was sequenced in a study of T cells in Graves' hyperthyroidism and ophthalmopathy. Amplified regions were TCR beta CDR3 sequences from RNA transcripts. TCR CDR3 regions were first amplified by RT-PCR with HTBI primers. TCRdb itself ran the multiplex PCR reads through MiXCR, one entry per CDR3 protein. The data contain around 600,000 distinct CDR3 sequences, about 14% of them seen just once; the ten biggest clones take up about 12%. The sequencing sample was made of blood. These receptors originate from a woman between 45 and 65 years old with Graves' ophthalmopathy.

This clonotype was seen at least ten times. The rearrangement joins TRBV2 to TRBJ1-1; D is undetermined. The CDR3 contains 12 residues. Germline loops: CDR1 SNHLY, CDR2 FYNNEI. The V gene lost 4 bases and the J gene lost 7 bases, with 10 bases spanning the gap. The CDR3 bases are TGTGCCAGCAGTGTCGAGGGTGGTGAAGCTTTCTTT. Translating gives CASSVEGGEAFF.

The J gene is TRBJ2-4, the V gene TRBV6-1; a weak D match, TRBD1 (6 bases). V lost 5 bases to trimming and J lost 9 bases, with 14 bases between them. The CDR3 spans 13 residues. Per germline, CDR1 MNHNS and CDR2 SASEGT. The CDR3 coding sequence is TGTGCCAGCAGTCTGCAGGTCAGGGGCATTCAGTACTTC. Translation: CASSLQVRGIQYF.

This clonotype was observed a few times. CDR3 nucleotide sequence: TGTGCCAGCAGCCCCTACCCGGGAACCTACGAGCAGTACTTC. Translated, it gives CASSPYPGTYEQYF. The chain has TRBV5-8 and TRBJ2-7; possibly TRBD2 for D (5 bases). Germline V gene sequence: CDR1 SGHTS, CDR2 YDEGEE. CDR3 length: 14 residues. Trimming cost V 4 bases and J 2 bases, with 13 bases left between them. The full variable domain, its missing parts supplied by reference TRBV5-8 and TRBJ2-7, is EAGVTQSPTHLIKTRGQQATLRCSPISGHTSVYWYQQALGLGLQFLLWYDEGEERNRGNFPPRFSGRQFPNYSSELNVNALELEDSALYLCASSPYPGTYEQYFGPGTRLTVT.

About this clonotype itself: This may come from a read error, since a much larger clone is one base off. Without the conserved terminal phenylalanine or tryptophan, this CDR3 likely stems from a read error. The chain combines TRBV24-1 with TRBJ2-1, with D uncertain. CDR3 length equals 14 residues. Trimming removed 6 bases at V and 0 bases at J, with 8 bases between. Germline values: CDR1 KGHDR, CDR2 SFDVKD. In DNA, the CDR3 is TGTGCCACCAGTCTGCATAGCTCCTACAATGAGCAGTTCTAC. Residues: CATSLHSSYNEQFY.

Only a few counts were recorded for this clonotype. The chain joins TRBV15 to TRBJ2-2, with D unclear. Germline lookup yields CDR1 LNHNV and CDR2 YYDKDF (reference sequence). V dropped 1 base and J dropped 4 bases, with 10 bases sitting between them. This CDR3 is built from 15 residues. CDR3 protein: CATSRGLLLTGELFF. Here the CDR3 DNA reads TGTGCCACCAGCAGAGGATTGCTTCTCACCGGGGAGCTGTTTTTT.

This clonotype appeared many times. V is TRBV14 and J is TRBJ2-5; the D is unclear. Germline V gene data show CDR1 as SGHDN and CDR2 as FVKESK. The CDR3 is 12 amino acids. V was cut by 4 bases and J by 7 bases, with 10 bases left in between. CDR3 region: CASSPSVGTQYF. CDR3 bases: TGTGCCAGCAGCCCTTCGGTCGGGACCCAGTACTTC.

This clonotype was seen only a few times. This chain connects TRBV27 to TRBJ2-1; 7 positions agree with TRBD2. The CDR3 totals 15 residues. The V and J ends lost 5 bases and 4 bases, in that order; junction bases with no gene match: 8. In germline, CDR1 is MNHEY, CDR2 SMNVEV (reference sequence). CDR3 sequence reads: CASSISHGRYNEQFF. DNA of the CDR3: TGTGCCAGCAGTATCTCTCACGGGAGGTACAATGAGCAGTTCTTC.

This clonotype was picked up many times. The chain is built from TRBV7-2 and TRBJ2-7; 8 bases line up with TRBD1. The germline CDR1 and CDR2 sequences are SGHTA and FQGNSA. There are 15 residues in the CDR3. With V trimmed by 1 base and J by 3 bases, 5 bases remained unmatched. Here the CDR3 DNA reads TGTGCCAGCAGCTTAGGGACAGGGAGAGTCTACGAGCAGTACTTC. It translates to CASSLGTGRVYEQYF.

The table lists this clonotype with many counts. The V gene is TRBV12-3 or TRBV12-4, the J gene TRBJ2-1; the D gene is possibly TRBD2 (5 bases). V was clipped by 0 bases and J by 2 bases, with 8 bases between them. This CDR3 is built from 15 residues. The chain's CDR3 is CASSLALAPYNEQFF. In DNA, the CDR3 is TGTGCCAGCAGTTTAGCTCTAGCCCCCTACAATGAGCAGTTCTTC.

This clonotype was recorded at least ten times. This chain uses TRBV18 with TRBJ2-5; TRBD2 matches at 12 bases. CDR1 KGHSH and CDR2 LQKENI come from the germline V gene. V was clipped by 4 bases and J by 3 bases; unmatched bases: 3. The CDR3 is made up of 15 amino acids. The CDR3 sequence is CASSQRTSGEETQYF. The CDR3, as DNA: TGTGCCAGCTCACAAAGGACTAGCGGGGAAGAGACCCAGTACTTC. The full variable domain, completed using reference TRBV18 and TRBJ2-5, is NAGVMQNPRHLVRRRGQEARLRCSPMKGHSHVYWYRQLPEEGLKFMVYLQKENIIDESGMPKERFSAEFPKEGPSILRIQQVVRGDSAAYFCASSQRTSGEETQYFGPGTRLLVL.

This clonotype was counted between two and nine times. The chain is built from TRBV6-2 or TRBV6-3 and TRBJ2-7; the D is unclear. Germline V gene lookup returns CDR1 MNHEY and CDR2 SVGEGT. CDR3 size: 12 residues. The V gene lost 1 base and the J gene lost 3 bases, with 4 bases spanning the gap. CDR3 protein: CASSYFLYEQYF. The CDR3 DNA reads TGTGCCAGCAGTTACTTTCTCTACGAGCAGTACTTC.

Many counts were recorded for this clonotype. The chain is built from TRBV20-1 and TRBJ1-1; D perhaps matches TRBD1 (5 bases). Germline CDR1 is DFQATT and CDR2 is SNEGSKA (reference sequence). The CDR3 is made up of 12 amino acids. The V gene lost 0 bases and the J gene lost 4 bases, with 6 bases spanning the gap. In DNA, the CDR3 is TGCAGTGCTAGAGATAGGGGCACTGAAGCTTTCTTT. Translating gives CSARDRGTEAFF.

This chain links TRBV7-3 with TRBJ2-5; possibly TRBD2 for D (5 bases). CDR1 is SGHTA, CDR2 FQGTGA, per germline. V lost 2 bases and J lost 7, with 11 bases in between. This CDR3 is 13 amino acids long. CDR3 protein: CASSLEGAGTQYF. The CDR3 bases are TGTGCCAGCAGCTTAGAGGGTGCTGGGACCCAGTACTTC. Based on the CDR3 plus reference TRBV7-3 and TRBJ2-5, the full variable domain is GAGVSQTPSNKVTEKGKYVELRCDPISGHTALYWYRQSLGQGPEFLIYFQGTGAADDSGLPNDRFFAVRPEGSVSTLKIQRTERGDSAVYLCASSLEGAGTQYFGPGTRLLVL.

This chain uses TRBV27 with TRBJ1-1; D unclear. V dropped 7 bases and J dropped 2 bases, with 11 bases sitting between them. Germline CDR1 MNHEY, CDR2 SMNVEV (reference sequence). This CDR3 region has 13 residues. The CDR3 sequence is CASTRRLNTEAFF. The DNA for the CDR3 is TGTGCCAGCACGAGGAGGTTAAACACTGAAGCTTTCTTT.

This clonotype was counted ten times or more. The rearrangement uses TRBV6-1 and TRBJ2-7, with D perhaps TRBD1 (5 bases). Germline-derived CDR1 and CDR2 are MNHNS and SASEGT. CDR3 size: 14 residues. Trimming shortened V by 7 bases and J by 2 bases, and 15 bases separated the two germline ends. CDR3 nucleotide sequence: TGTGCCAGCACGGAGACAGCCCACGCCTACGAGCAGTACTTC. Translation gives CASTETAHAYEQYF.

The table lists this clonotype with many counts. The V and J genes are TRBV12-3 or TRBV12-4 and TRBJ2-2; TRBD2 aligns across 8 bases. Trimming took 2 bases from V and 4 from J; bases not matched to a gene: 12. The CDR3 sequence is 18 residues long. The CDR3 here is CASSLIPGGPSGTGELFF. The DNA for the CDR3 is TGTGCCAGCAGTTTAATTCCGGGAGGGCCCTCGGGCACCGGGGAGCTGTTTTTT.

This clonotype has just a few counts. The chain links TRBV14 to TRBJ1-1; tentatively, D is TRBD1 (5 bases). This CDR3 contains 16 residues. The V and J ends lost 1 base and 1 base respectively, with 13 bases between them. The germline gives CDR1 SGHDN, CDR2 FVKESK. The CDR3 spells CASSQVAGRRNTEAFF. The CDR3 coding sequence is TGTGCCAGCAGCCAAGTTGCAGGGAGGAGGAACACTGAAGCTTTCTTT.

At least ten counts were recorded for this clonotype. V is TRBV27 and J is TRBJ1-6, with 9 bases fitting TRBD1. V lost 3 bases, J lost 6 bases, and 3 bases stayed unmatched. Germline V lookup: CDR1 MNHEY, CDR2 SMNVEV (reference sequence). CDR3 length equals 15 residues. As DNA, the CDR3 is TGTGCCAGCAGTTTCGGGGACAGGGTTAATTCACCCCTCCACTTT. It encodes CASSFGDRVNSPLHF.

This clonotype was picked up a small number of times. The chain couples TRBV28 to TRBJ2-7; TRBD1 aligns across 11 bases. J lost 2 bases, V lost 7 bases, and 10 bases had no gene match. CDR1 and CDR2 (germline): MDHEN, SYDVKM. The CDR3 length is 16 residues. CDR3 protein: CASIDIVGQGAYEQYF. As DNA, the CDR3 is TGTGCCAGCATCGATATAGTGGGACAGGGGGCCTACGAGCAGTACTTC.

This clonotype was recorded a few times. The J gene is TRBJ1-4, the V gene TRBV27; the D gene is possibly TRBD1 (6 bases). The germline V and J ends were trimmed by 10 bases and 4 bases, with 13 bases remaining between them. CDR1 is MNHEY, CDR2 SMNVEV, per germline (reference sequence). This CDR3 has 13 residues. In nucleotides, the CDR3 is TGTGCCACCAAAGGGGGGATTAATGAAAAACTGTTTTTT. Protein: CATKGGINEKLFF.

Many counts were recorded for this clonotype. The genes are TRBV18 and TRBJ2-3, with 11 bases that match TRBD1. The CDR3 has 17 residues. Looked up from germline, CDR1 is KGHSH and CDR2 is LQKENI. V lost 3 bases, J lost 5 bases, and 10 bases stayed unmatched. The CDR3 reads CASSPYRTGGYGDTQYF. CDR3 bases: TGTGCCAGCTCACCTTATCGGACAGGGGGCTACGGAGATACGCAGTATTTT.